These 28 T cell receptor beta chains were all obtained from the same sample, sequenced in a study of response to subunit inactivated influenza vaccine (dated by TCRdb to the late 2010s). To prepare the library, RT-PCR was applied. TCRdb names Illumina HiSeq 2500 as the instrument used. The public reads were reprocessed in TCRdb via fastp at Q25 and MiXCR, keeping in-frame beta chains. Each CDR3 protein gets just one entry, which takes the most common genes and DNA from the rows behind it. A total of 710,000 or so distinct CDR3 sequences appear in this sample, approximately 14% of them only once. The top ten constitute about 9.9% of the sample. Sequences were derived from PBMCs from blood, sampled roughly 12 days after vaccination. The receptors shown here come from a man between 45 and 60 years old who received an inactivated influenza vaccine. Donor details come from another sample of the same person, matched by shared clones.

The chain employs TRBV6-5 and TRBJ2-3; TRBD2 matches at 7 bases. With V trimmed by 2 bases and J by 0 bases, 2 bases remained unmatched. CDR3 length equals 15 residues. Germline CDR1 reads MNHEY; CDR2 reads SVGAGI. The CDR3 DNA reads TGTGCCAGCAGTTACAAGCGGGGTAGCACAGATACGCAGTATTTT. Amino acid sequence: CASSYKRGSTDTQYF.

This clonotype was picked up a small number of times. This chain joins TRBV24-1 and TRBJ2-3; 14 bases line up with TRBD2. Germline loops: CDR1 KGHDR, CDR2 SFDVKD. The V and J ends lost 4 bases and 2 bases, in that order; junction bases with no gene match: 7. The CDR3 extends over 18 amino acids. The CDR3 sequence: CATSDYGTSGRFTDTQYF. The CDR3 DNA reads TGTGCCACCAGTGACTATGGGACTAGCGGGAGATTCACAGATACGCAGTATTTT.

V and J are TRBV5-6 and TRBJ2-3, with D possibly TRBD2 on 5 matching bases. CDR3 size: 12 residues. Trimming removed 6 bases at V and 4 bases at J, with 9 bases between. The germline CDR1 and CDR2 sequences are SGHDT and YYEEEE. CDR3 DNA: TGTGCCAGCACTTGGGGAGCAGATACGCAGTATTTT. The encoded protein is CASTWGADTQYF. Looking up the rest from reference TRBV5-6 and TRBJ2-3 gives the full variable domain: DAGVTQSPTHLIKTRGQQVTLRCSPKSGHDTVSWYQQALGQGPQFIFQYYEEEERQRGNFPDRFSGHQFPNYSSELNVNALLLGDSALYLCASTWGADTQYFGPGTRLTVL.

The chain is built from TRBV20-1 and TRBJ2-4, with 9 bases aligning to TRBD2. The CDR3 is 13 residues long. V shed 6 bases and J 1 base; nucleotides not matched to a gene: 1. Germline CDR1 DFQATT, CDR2 SNEGSKA (reference sequence). CDR3 in amino acids: CSAGTSAKNIQYF. In DNA, the CDR3 is TGCAGTGCCGGGACTAGCGCCAAAAACATTCAGTACTTC.

This chain links TRBV11-3 with TRBJ2-4; D is unclear. Germline assignment: CDR1 SGHNT and CDR2 YENEEA. V was clipped by 1 base and J by 1 base, with 11 bases between them. The CDR3 length is 16 residues. The CDR3 loop reads CASSLGVGMAKNIQYF. CDR3 sequence (DNA): TGTGCCAGCAGCTTAGGGGTGGGAATGGCCAAAAACATTCAGTACTTC.

This chain connects TRBV23-1 to TRBJ2-3; D is ambiguous. TRBV23-1 is designated an ORF whose function remains uncertain. The CDR3 covers 12 residues. The V and J ends lost 7 bases and 4 bases respectively, with 9 bases between them. The CDR3 DNA sequence: TGCGCCAGCAATGCTCCCCCAGATACGCAGTATTTT. Its protein is CASNAPPDTQYF.

This clonotype was picked up one time. The chain combines TRBV7-2 with TRBJ2-7, with 7 bases aligning to TRBD2. Germline CDR1 reads SGHTA; CDR2 reads FQGNSA. The trim removed 4 bases at V and 5 bases at J, leaving 11 bases unmatched. This CDR3 has 15 residues. This CDR3 is CASSYRWGGSNEQYF. The CDR3, as DNA: TGTGCCAGCAGCTATCGGTGGGGGGGGTCTAACGAGCAGTACTTC.

This clonotype was counted a few times. The V call is TRBV6-2 or TRBV6-3, the J call TRBJ2-3, with D unclear. Germline CDR1 MNHEY, CDR2 SVGEGT. There are 13 residues in the CDR3. V gave up 0 bases and J gave up 6 bases, with 7 bases separating them. Here the CDR3 reads CASSYSLVDTQYF. In nucleotides, the CDR3 is TGTGCCAGCAGTTACTCTCTGGTGGATACGCAGTATTTT.

This clonotype has just a few counts. The chain joins TRBV7-2 to TRBJ2-3; 13 bases are a match to TRBD2. Germline CDR1 and CDR2: SGHTA and FQGNSA. Trimming took 4 bases from V and 4 from J; bases not matched to a gene: 5. The CDR3 runs 16 residues. The CDR3 spells CASSSRLAGGSDTQYF. The CDR3, as DNA: TGTGCCAGCAGCTCCCGACTAGCGGGAGGTTCAGATACGCAGTATTTT.

This CDR3 reads CASRDRGLRGYTF. CDR3 DNA: TGTGCCAGCAGGGACAGGGGCTTGCGCGGCTACACCTTC. This chain connects TRBV2 to TRBJ1-2, with 9 bases identical to TRBD1. V dropped 6 bases and J dropped 8; count of bases not matched to a gene: 7. This CDR3 has 13 amino acids. Germline CDR1 and CDR2: SNHLY and FYNNEI.

The gene calls are TRBV20-1 and TRBJ1-4; no definite D call. The CDR3 has 14 amino acids. The V gene's germline CDR1 is DFQATT and CDR2 SNEGSKA (reference sequence). V gave up 2 bases and J gave up 4 bases, with 11 bases separating them. The DNA for the CDR3 is TGCAGTGCTAGACCGACTGAGGTTAATGAAAAACTGTTTTTT. Protein: CSARPTEVNEKLFF.

This chain uses TRBV6-1 with TRBJ2-3; 9 positions agree with TRBD2. This CDR3 has 16 residues. Germline lookup yields CDR1 MNHNS and CDR2 SASEGT. The ends lost 6 bases at V and 4 bases at J; junction bases unmatched: 11. In nucleotides, the CDR3 is TGTGCCAGCAGATCATTAGCGGGAGAGAACGCAGATACGCAGTATTTT. Translating it yields CASRSLAGENADTQYF.

This clonotype has a handful of counts. V usage is TRBV6-6 and J usage is TRBJ2-5; D is undetermined. V lost 5 bases and J lost 4, with 11 bases in between. CDR3 length equals 13 residues. Germline V gives CDR1 MNHNY, CDR2 SVGAGI (reference sequence). CDR3 protein: CASSDGWRETQYF. The CDR3 nucleotides are TGTGCCAGCAGTGACGGCTGGCGAGAGACCCAGTACTTC.

Here the CDR3 reads CASSLTPRIQFYYEQYF. The DNA for the CDR3 is TGTGCCAGCAGCCTAACCCCTAGGATTCAATTTTACTACGAGCAGTACTTC. The V and J genes are TRBV7-6 and TRBJ2-7; unclear D gene. V lost 5 bases, J lost 3 bases, and 23 bases lay in between. The CDR3 loop spans 17 amino acids. The V gene's germline CDR1 is SGHVS and CDR2 FNYEAQ.

In this sample, this clonotype turned up a few times. The chain links TRBV7-2 to TRBJ2-1; D not certain. Per germline, CDR1 SGHTA and CDR2 FQGNSA. V was cut by 2 bases and J by 5 bases, with 13 bases left in between. The CDR3 is 15 amino acids. In DNA, the CDR3 is TGTGCCAGCAGCTTACGGGCCTCATATGACAATGAGCAGTTCTTC. As protein: CASSLRASYDNEQFF. The variable domain in full, completed from reference TRBV7-2 and TRBJ2-1, reads GAGVSQSPSNKVTEKGKDVELRCDPISGHTALYWYRQSLGQGLEFLIYFQGNSAPDKSGLPSDRFSAERTGGSVSTLTIQRTQQEDSAVYLCASSLRASYDNEQFFGPGTRLTVL.

The J gene is TRBJ1-3, the V gene TRBV7-2; D remains ambiguous. Germline CDR1 and CDR2: SGHTA and FQGNSA. The V end was cut by 4 bases, the J end by 2 bases, with 15 bases between. The CDR3 runs 16 residues. The chain's CDR3 is CASSSIVRGAGNTIYF. The CDR3 coding sequence is TGTGCCAGCAGCTCCATTGTCCGGGGTGCTGGAAACACCATATATTTT.

This clonotype came up many times. J is TRBJ1-1 and V is TRBV12-3 or TRBV12-4; the match to TRBD1 covers 8 bases. After removal of 6 bases from V and 2 bases from J, the junction contained 5 bases not matched to a gene. CDR3 length: 14 amino acids. The CDR3 DNA follows: TGTGCCAGCAGATACGGACAGGGAAACACTGAAGCTTTCTTT. It encodes CASRYGQGNTEAFF.

The J gene is TRBJ2-2, the V gene TRBV7-9, with TRBD2 matching 7 bases. The germline V gene has CDR1 SEHNR and CDR2 FQNEAQ (reference sequence). The ends lost 2 bases at V and 4 bases at J; junction bases unmatched: 7. This CDR3 has 16 residues. DNA for the CDR3: TGTGCCAGCAGCTTACTCGGGGGGATAAGCACCGGGGAGCTGTTTTTT. Translation gives CASSLLGGISTGELFF.

The chain uses TRBV7-8 and TRBJ1-6; unclear D gene. The CDR3 contains 15 residues. Germline-derived CDR1 and CDR2 are SGHVS and FQNEAQ. Trimming left V 2 bases short and J 11 bases short, with 16 bases between. CDR3: CASSLLDGGSPPLHF. The CDR3, as DNA: TGTGCCAGCAGCTTATTAGACGGCGGGAGTCCACCCCTCCACTTT.

The chain uses TRBV27 and TRBJ2-5; no clear D gene. Germline CDR1 is MNHEY and CDR2 is SMNVEV (reference sequence). V was pared by 6 bases and J by 0 bases, with 8 bases between. This CDR3 comprises 13 residues. The CDR3 bases are TGTGCCAGCAGGGCTAGGGACCAAGAGACCCAGTACTTC. Translating gives CASRARDQETQYF.

This clonotype has more than one count but fewer than ten. V and J are TRBV7-8 and TRBJ1-2; TRBD1 might be the D (5 bases). Germline assignment: CDR1 SGHVS and CDR2 FQNEAQ. The CDR3 runs to 13 residues. Trimming shortened V by 1 base and J by 13 bases, and 16 bases separated the two germline ends. The CDR3 DNA reads as TGTGCCAGCAGCTTAGTGGTCACAGGTTTAGGCACCTTC. Its translation is CASSLVVTGLGTF. Variable domain in full (rest from reference TRBV7-8 and TRBJ1-2): GAGVSQSPRYKVAKRGQDVALRCDPISGHVSLFWYQQALGQGPEFLTYFQNEAQLDKSGLPSDRFFAERPEGSVSTLKIQRTQQEDSAVYLCASSLVVTGLGTFGSGTRLTVV.

The chain employs TRBV28 and TRBJ2-5; 9 bases align to TRBD1. The germline V gene encodes CDR1 MDHEN and CDR2 SYDVKM. V lost 7 bases, J lost 3 bases, and 6 bases stayed unmatched. The CDR3 consists of 14 residues. The CDR3 DNA reads TGTGCCAGCAAAGACAGGGGGGGGGAAGAGACCCAGTACTTC. It specifies CASKDRGGEETQYF.

The V gene is TRBV20-1, the J gene TRBJ1-5; TRBD1 matches 10 bases. Germline V gene data show CDR1 as DFQATT and CDR2 as SNEGSKA (reference sequence). The CDR3 loop spans 15 amino acids. After removal of 3 bases from V and 2 bases from J, the junction contained 4 bases not matched to a gene. The CDR3 nucleotides are TGCAGTGCTAGTAGGGGGACAGGGGGCAATCAGCCCCAGCATTTT. This gives the protein CSASRGTGGNQPQHF.

This clonotype was recorded a few times. This sequence joins TRBV20-1 and TRBJ2-3; no firm D call. Germline V gene lookup returns CDR1 DFQATT and CDR2 SNEGSKA (reference sequence). This CDR3 is built from 14 residues. Trimming took off 4 bases at V and 4 bases at J, with 15 bases between the two ends. CDR3 DNA sequence: TGCAGTGCTAAACAACTGGGTGGCTCAGATACGCAGTATTTT. This translates into CSAKQLGGSDTQYF.

This clonotype was seen a few times. The gene calls are TRBV7-2 and TRBJ2-7; 7 nucleotides line up with TRBD1. Trimming cost V 5 bases and J 4 bases; bases outside gene matches: 11. Germline V gives CDR1 SGHTA, CDR2 FQGNSA. This CDR3 comprises 15 residues. The CDR3 sequence is CASSGHRDSQYEQYF. The CDR3 DNA reads TGTGCCAGCAGCGGACACCGGGACAGCCAGTACGAGCAGTACTTC.

The DNA for the CDR3 is TGTGCCAGCAGCCAAGAACCGAGCGGACTAGCGGATGAGCAGTTCTTC. Translation gives CASSQEPSGLADEQFF. V usage is TRBV4-2 and J usage is TRBJ2-1; 10 bases match TRBD2. This CDR3 contains 16 residues. The germline V gene has CDR1 LGHNA and CDR2 YNFKEQ. V shed 0 bases, J shed 8 bases, and the junction held 7 bases outside the gene matches.

The V and J genes are TRBV7-3 and TRBJ2-7; tentatively, D is TRBD2 (5 bases). Trimming left V 0 bases short and J 4 bases short, with 13 bases between. CDR1 and CDR2 (germline): SGHTA, FQGTGA. CDR3 size: 15 residues. The CDR3 bases are TGTGCCAGCAGCTTAACAGCTAGCAGGAAGTACGAGCAGTACTTC. Translation gives CASSLTASRKYEQYF.

The CDR3 sequence: CASSKEYRGSAAFF. CDR3 coding DNA: TGTGCCAGCTCTAAGGAATACCGGGGGTCGGCAGCTTTCTTT. This rearrangement joins TRBV27 to TRBJ1-1; perhaps TRBD1 as D (5 bases). CDR1 MNHEY and CDR2 SMNVEV come from the germline V gene (reference sequence). Trimming pared 8 bases from V and 10 bases from J, leaving 23 bases between. CDR3 length: 14 amino acids.